The 18 T cell receptor beta chains below were found in one sample sequenced in a study of post-analysis software for immune sequencing data. No antigens are known for them. cDNA libraries of TCR beta carried unique molecular identifiers. TCRdb re-analysed the PCR reads in MiXCR, keeping a single row per CDR3 protein. The sample lists 750,000 to 950,000 distinct CDR3 sequences; roughly 50% were seen once. Study results and caveats: Four to six TRBV segments were more frequent in patients than controls; TRBV5-6, TRBV5-1 and TRBV20-1 belonged to this group.

The sequenced sample was blood. These TCRs come from a girl aged 10 to 17 with multiple sclerosis.

This clonotype was counted between two and nine times. This chain links TRBV27 with TRBJ2-7; TRBD1 matches 9 bases. Germline trimming cut 5 bases from V and 4 bases from J; bases unmatched to any gene: 9. CDR1 is MNHEY, CDR2 SMNVEV, per germline (reference sequence). CDR3 length: 15 amino acids. CDR3 amino acids: CASSPPGQGRYEQYF. CDR3 DNA sequence: TGTGCCAGCAGTCCCCCGGGACAGGGAAGGTACGAGCAGTACTTC.

The chain recombines TRBV18 with TRBJ1-5, with unresolved D. Trimming removed 5 bases from V and 5 bases from J, with 10 bases in between. Germline V lookup: CDR1 KGHSH, CDR2 LQKENI. This CDR3 is 13 amino acids long. The CDR3 spells CASSNQDDQPQHF. The DNA for the CDR3 is TGTGCCAGCTCAAACCAAGACGATCAGCCCCAGCATTTT.

V is TRBV6-1 and J is TRBJ2-6; 8 nucleotides align to TRBD2. V trimming: 4 bases; J trimming: 0 bases; junction bases outside the gene matches: 8. Germline loops: CDR1 MNHNS, CDR2 SASEGT. The length of the CDR3 is 18 residues. CDR3 region: CASSGRAGAISGANVLTF. CDR3 in DNA: TGTGCCAGCAGTGGCCGAGCGGGAGCTATCTCTGGGGCCAACGTCCTGACTTTC.

The rearrangement joins TRBV18 to TRBJ2-1, with D possibly being TRBD1 or TRBD2 (5 bases each). The CDR3 sequence is 15 residues long. The V gene lost 3 bases and the J gene lost 2 bases, with 11 bases spanning the gap. Germline V gene data show CDR1 as KGHSH and CDR2 as LQKENI. For the CDR3, the DNA is TGTGCCAGCTCACCCCGGGACCAAACCTACAATGAGCAGTTCTTC. It encodes CASSPRDQTYNEQFF.

This clonotype occurred a few times. V gene TRBV7-9 combines with J gene TRBJ2-1, with D perhaps matching TRBD1 (5 bases). The germline CDR1 and CDR2 sequences are SEHNR and FQNEAQ (reference sequence). Trimming cost V 5 bases and J 6 bases, with 5 bases left between them. This CDR3 comprises 11 residues. The CDR3: CASSGANEQFF. The CDR3 nucleotides read TGTGCCAGCAGCGGGGCCAATGAGCAGTTCTTC. The full variable domain, rest sourced from reference TRBV7-9 and TRBJ2-1, is DTGVSQNPRHKITKRGQNVTFRCDPISEHNRLYWYRQTLGQGPEFLTYFQNEAQLEKSRLLSDRFSAERPKGSFSTLEIQRTEQGDSAMYLCASSGANEQFFGPGTRLTVL.

The chain combines TRBV12-3 or TRBV12-4 with TRBJ2-2; 10 positions agree with TRBD2. The ends lost 7 bases at V and 4 bases at J; junction bases unmatched: 3. The CDR3 length is 14 residues. The CDR3 DNA is TGTGCCAGCACTAGCGGGAGAGGCACCGGGGAGCTGTTTTTT. This encodes CASTSGRGTGELFF.

This chain connects TRBV7-8 to TRBJ2-1; possible D gene TRBD1, 6 bases. Trimming removed 1 base from V and 6 bases from J, with 10 bases in between. The CDR3 totals 14 residues. Germline CDR1 reads SGHVS; CDR2 reads FQNEAQ. The CDR3 loop is CASSLGARGNEQFF. DNA for the CDR3: TGTGCCAGCAGCTTAGGTGCCAGGGGCAATGAGCAGTTCTTC.

The rearrangement uses TRBV12-3 or TRBV12-4 and TRBJ2-3, with TRBD2 matching over 8 bases. Trimming at V came to 0 bases and at J to 0 bases, leaving 5 bases not matched to a gene. The length of the CDR3 is 17 residues. The CDR3 reads CASSLAPLAESTDTQYF. CDR3 nucleotides: TGTGCCAGCAGTTTAGCGCCACTAGCGGAAAGCACAGATACGCAGTATTTT.

This chain's CDR3 is CASSPYPLIENTDTRYF. The CDR3 DNA reads TGTGCCAGCAGTCCATACCCCCTAATTGAGAACACAGATACACGGTATTTT. This chain connects TRBV28 to TRBJ2-3; no definite D call. The germline V and J ends were trimmed by 5 bases and 14 bases, with 32 bases remaining between them. The germline gives CDR1 MDHEN, CDR2 SYDVKM. The CDR3 runs 17 residues.

This chain links TRBV21-1 with TRBJ2-4; TRBD2, the D gene given by the table, was not confirmed from the DNA. TRBV21-1 is described as a pseudogene. The CDR3 runs 19 residues. CDR3 amino acids: CASSKGNPGGALAKNIQYF. The CDR3, as DNA: TGTGCCAGCAGCAAAGGCAACCCGGGAGGGGCACTAGCCAAAAACATTCAGTACTTC.

The rearrangement joins TRBV28 to TRBJ2-7; D possibly corresponds to TRBD1 (6 bases). Germline V gives CDR1 MDHEN, CDR2 SYDVKM. CDR3 size: 14 residues. V was shortened by 3 bases and J by 3 bases, with 12 bases between the two germline ends. CDR3 in amino acids: CASSFAHRVYEQYF. CDR3 sequence (DNA): TGTGCCAGCAGTTTTGCTCACAGGGTCTACGAGCAGTACTTC. Together with reference TRBV28 and TRBJ2-7, the CDR3 gives the full variable domain: DVKVTQSSRYLVKRTGEKVFLECVQDMDHENMFWYRQDPGLGLRLIYFSYDVKMKEKGDIPEGYSVSREKKERFSLILESASTNQTSMYLCASSFAHRVYEQYFGPGTRLTVT.

Comments on this clonotype: A read error may produce the germline difference seen at one junction end. The J gene is TRBJ2-1, the V gene TRBV24-1; D remains unclear. Germline values: CDR1 KGHDR, CDR2 SFDVKD. The CDR3 length is 14 residues. The CDR3 nucleotides read TGTGCCACCAGTGATCCCATCCTTTACAATGGGCAGTTCTTC. Protein product: CATSDPILYNGQFF.

The CDR3 sequence: CASSLAGSGNTEAFF. CDR3 sequence (DNA): TGTGCCAGCAGCTTAGCGGGGTCAGGGAACACTGAAGCTTTCTTT. V and J are TRBV7-9 and TRBJ1-1; D not resolved. V gave up 0 bases and J gave up 1 base, with 9 bases separating them. CDR1 and CDR2 (germline): SEHNR, FQNEAQ (reference sequence). The CDR3 loop spans 15 amino acids. Drawing the rest from reference TRBV7-9 and TRBJ1-1, the complete variable domain is DTGVSQNPRHKITKRGQNVTFRCDPISEHNRLYWYRQTLGQGPEFLTYFQNEAQLEKSRLLSDRFSAERPKGSFSTLEIQRTEQGDSAMYLCASSLAGSGNTEAFFGQGTRLTVV.

The V call is TRBV20-1, the J call TRBJ2-7; D might be TRBD1 (5 bases). This CDR3 spans 12 amino acids. The germline CDR1 and CDR2 sequences are DFQATT and SNEGSKA (reference sequence). Trimming pared 1 base from V and 3 bases from J, leaving 7 bases between. The DNA for the CDR3 is TGCAGTGCTAGAGGACAGTTCTACGAGCAGTACTTC. Amino acids: CSARGQFYEQYF.

As to this clonotype: Being one base from a much bigger clone, this may be a read error. V usage is TRBV27 and J usage is TRBJ1-2; no definite D call. V shed 6 bases and J shed 3 bases, with 11 bases lying between them. Looked up from germline, CDR1 is MNHEY and CDR2 is SMNVEV (reference sequence). The CDR3 contains 13 residues. For the CDR3, the DNA is TGTGCCAGCAGCGTGGACGGGGACTATGGCTACACCTTC. Its translation is CASSVDGDYGYTF.

This sequence joins TRBV2 and TRBJ2-7; TRBD2 matches 10 bases. The trim removed 6 bases at V and 2 bases at J, leaving 10 bases unmatched. The length of the CDR3 is 16 residues. Germline CDR1 reads SNHLY; CDR2 reads FYNNEI. The CDR3 loop reads CASRASGSFSPYEQYF. The CDR3 region has the DNA TGTGCCAGCAGGGCTAGCGGGAGTTTTTCCCCCTACGAGCAGTACTTC.

This chain joins TRBV12-3 or TRBV12-4 and TRBJ2-1; D perhaps matches TRBD1 (5 bases). V was trimmed by 3 bases and J by 6 bases, leaving 18 bases between them. The CDR3 has 16 residues. In DNA form, the CDR3 reads TGTGCCAGCAGTTTGGCCCAGCGCCCTAGGGGCAATGAGCAGTTCTTC. This gives the protein CASSLAQRPRGNEQFF.

This sequence joins TRBV5-1 and TRBJ1-1, with 9 bases identical to TRBD1. V was clipped by 2 bases and J by 2 bases; unmatched bases: 7. CDR1 and CDR2 from the germline V gene are SGHRS and YFSETQ. The CDR3 has 16 amino acids. The chain's CDR3 is CASSFGTGFRNTEAFF. For the CDR3, the DNA is TGCGCCAGCAGCTTTGGGACAGGGTTTCGAAACACTGAAGCTTTCTTT.